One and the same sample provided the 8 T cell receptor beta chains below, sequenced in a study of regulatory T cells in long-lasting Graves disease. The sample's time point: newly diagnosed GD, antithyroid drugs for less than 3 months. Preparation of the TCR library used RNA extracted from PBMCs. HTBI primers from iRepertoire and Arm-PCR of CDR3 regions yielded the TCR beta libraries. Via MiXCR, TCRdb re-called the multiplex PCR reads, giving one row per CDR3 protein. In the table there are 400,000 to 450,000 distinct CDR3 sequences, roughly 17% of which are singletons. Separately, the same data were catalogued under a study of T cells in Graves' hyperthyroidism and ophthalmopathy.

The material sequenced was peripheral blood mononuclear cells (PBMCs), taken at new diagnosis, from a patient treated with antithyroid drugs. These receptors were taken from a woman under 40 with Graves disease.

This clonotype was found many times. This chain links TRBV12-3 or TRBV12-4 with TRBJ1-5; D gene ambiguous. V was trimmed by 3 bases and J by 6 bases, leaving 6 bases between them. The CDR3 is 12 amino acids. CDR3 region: CASSFEIQPQHF. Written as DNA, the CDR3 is TGTGCCAGCAGTTTTGAGATTCAGCCCCAGCATTTT.

The CDR3 loop is CASSLNIGRGTGELFF. The CDR3 region has the DNA TGTGCCAGCAGTCTCAATATCGGGAGGGGAACCGGGGAGCTGTTTTTT. This rearrangement joins TRBV27 to TRBJ2-2, with 8 bases aligning to TRBD2. The CDR3 is made up of 16 amino acids. Germline V CDR1 and CDR2: MNHEY, SMNVEV (reference sequence). V trimming: 5 bases; J trimming: 5 bases; junction bases outside the gene matches: 10.

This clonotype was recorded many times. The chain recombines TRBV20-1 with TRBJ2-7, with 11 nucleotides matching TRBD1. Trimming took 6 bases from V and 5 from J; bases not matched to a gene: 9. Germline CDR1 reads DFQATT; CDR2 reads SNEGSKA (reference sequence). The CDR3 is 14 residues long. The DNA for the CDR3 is TGCAGTGCCGCAAGGGACAGGGGGATCCACGAGCAGTACTTC. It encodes CSAARDRGIHEQYF.

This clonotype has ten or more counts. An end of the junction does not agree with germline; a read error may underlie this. The CDR3 bases are TGTGCCAGCAGCTTAGATCGGGTCAGGGGCAACCAGCCCCAGCATTTT. This gives the protein CASSLDRVRGNQPQHF. This chain joins TRBV7-2 and TRBJ1-5; TRBD1 is a possible D gene (6 bases). The CDR3 has 16 amino acids. From germline, CDR1 is SGHTA and CDR2 FQGNSA.

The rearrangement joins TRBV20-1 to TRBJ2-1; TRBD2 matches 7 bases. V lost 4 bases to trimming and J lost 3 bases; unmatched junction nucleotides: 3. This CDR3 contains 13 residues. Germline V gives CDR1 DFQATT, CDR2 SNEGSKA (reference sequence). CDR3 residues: CSAIGLVYNEQFF. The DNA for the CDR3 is TGCAGTGCTATAGGACTAGTCTACAATGAGCAGTTCTTC.

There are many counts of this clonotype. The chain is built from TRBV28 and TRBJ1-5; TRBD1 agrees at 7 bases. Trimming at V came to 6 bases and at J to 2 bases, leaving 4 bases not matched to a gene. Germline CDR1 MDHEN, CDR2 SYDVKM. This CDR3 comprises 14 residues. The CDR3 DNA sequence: TGTGCCAGCAGCCTCGGACAGGGCAATCAGCCCCAGCATTTT. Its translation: CASSLGQGNQPQHF.

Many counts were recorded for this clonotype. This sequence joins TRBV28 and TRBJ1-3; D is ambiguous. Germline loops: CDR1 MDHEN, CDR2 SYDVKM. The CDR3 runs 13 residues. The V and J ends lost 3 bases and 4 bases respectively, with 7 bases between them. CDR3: CASSFNTGNTIYF. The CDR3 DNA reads TGTGCCAGCAGTTTCAACACCGGAAACACCATATATTTT.

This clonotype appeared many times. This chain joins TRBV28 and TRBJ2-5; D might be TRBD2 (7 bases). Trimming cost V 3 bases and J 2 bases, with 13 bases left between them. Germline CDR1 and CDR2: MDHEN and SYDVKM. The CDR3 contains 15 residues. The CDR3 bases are TGTGCCAGCAGTTTGGGGGGGGCGATTCAAGAGACCCAGTACTTC. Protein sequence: CASSLGGAIQETQYF.